Below, 29 T cell receptor beta chains from the same sample are listed, as sequenced in a study of blood T cells in healthy people across ages. For the second PCR, which ran for about 6 to 11 cycles, a sample-barcoded 5' primer and a J-beta primer mix were used. TCRdb re-called the 5' RACE reads with MiXCR, one entry per CDR3 protein. The table has about 780,000 distinct CDR3 sequences, 46% seen once. Sequenced sample: blood. These receptors originate from a man older than 75 in good health.

This clonotype was seen a handful of times. This sequence may be a read error, since a much larger clone differs from it by one base. The chain is built from TRBV5-1 and TRBJ2-5; tentatively, D is TRBD1 (5 bases). CDR1 SGHRS and CDR2 YFSETQ come from the germline V gene. The V and J ends lost 3 bases and 11 bases respectively, with 20 bases between them. The CDR3 loop spans 14 amino acids. In DNA, the CDR3 is TGCGCCAGCAGCTACAAAGACAGAGACAATGAGCAGTACTTC. Its translation is CASSYKDRDNEQYF.

This rearrangement joins TRBV28 to TRBJ2-4; TRBD2 matches at 8 bases. The J call is in doubt because the DNA end fits TRBJ2-5 better. Germline V CDR1 and CDR2: MDHEN, SYDVKM. The CDR3 is made up of 17 amino acids. CDR3 protein: CASSAALLAGPQETQYF. DNA of the CDR3: TGTGCCAGCAGTGCCGCCCTCTTAGCGGGGCCCCAAGAGACCCAGTACTTC.

The table lists this clonotype with a few counts. The chain uses TRBV6-6 and TRBJ2-5; the D is unclear. Trimming shortened V by 7 bases and J by 5 bases, and 14 bases separated the two germline ends. The germline V gene has CDR1 MNHNY and CDR2 SVGAGI (reference sequence). The CDR3 loop spans 13 amino acids. Here the CDR3 DNA reads TGTGCCAGCACCTACTCCCCCCGGGAGACCCAGTACTTC. Its translation is CASTYSPRETQYF.

V and J are TRBV7-9 and TRBJ2-5; TRBD2 aligns across 10 bases. V lost 4 bases and J lost 1; bases outside the gene matches: 3. This CDR3 comprises 15 residues. Germline V lookup: CDR1 SEHNR, CDR2 FQNEAQ (reference sequence). The CDR3: CASSSLAGGQETQYF. CDR3 coding DNA: TGTGCCAGCAGCTCTTTAGCGGGGGGCCAAGAGACCCAGTACTTC. The entire variable domain, with the rest obtained from reference TRBV7-9 and TRBJ2-5, is as follows: DTGVSQNPRHKITKRGQNVTFRCDPISEHNRLYWYRQTLGQGPEFLTYFQNEAQLEKSRLLSDRFSAERPKGSFSTLEIQRTEQGDSAMYLCASSSLAGGQETQYFGPGTRLLVL.

V usage is TRBV4-1 and J usage is TRBJ1-2; D is unclear. This CDR3 spans 13 amino acids. Germline V gene lookup returns CDR1 MGHRA and CDR2 YSYEKL. Trimming shortened V by 4 bases and J by 10 bases, and 16 bases separated the two germline ends. The CDR3 spells CASSPLGTGLYTF. The CDR3 nucleotides read TGCGCCAGCAGCCCCCTGGGCACGGGCCTCTACACCTTC.

Regarding this clonotype: The junction does not match germline at one end; this may be a read error. This sequence joins TRBV5-3 and TRBJ2-1, with D possibly being TRBD2 (7 bases). TRBV5-3 is sorted into the ORF group, with uncertain function. The CDR3 loop spans 10 amino acids. The DNA for the CDR3 is TGTGCCAGAAAGCCCCGGGAGGACAGCTTC. Protein sequence: CARKPREDSF.

The table lists this clonotype with a count of one. This rearrangement joins TRBV10-3 to TRBJ2-6, with D uncertain. Germline values: CDR1 ENHRY, CDR2 SYGVKD. The CDR3 is made up of 15 amino acids. The V end lost 8 bases, the J end lost 4 bases, and 15 bases lay between the germline ends. CDR3 coding DNA: TGTGCCATCGAAGAGGCCGGGCTGGGGGCCAACGTCCTGACTTTC. Protein sequence: CAIEEAGLGANVLTF.

This clonotype was counted at least ten times. An end of the junction differs from the germline gene, which may be a read error. The genes are TRBV5-1 and TRBJ2-3; 10 bases map to TRBD2. In germline, CDR1 is SGHRS, CDR2 YFSETQ. This CDR3 contains 16 residues. The CDR3 spells CASSLGTSEGTDTQYF. CDR3 sequence (DNA): TGTGCCAGCAGCTTAGGGACTAGCGAGGGCACAGATACGCAGTATTTT.

This clonotype was recorded at least ten times. The gene calls are TRBV7-2 and TRBJ2-7; D gene ambiguous. This CDR3 is 13 amino acids long. Germline-derived CDR1 and CDR2 are SGHTA and FQGNSA. The V end lost 5 bases, the J end lost 3 bases, and 11 bases lay between the germline ends. CDR3 in DNA: TGTGCCAGCAGCCTAACTGGTTACTACGAGCAGTACTTC. Encoded protein: CASSLTGYYEQYF.

Notes on this clonotype: Its ends do not fully match the called genes, so a read error is possible. The CDR3 is CVSRETAVSTDTQYF. DNA of the CDR3: TGTGTCAGCAGAGAGACAGCAGTCAGCACAGATACGCAGTATTTT. The chain links TRBV28 to TRBJ2-3, with D perhaps matching TRBD1 (5 bases). Looked up from germline, CDR1 is MDHEN and CDR2 is SYDVKM. The CDR3 covers 15 residues.

The V gene is TRBV4-2, the J gene TRBJ2-1, with D tentatively TRBD2 (6 bases). The germline V gene has CDR1 LGHNA and CDR2 YNFKEQ. This CDR3 comprises 15 residues. The V gene lost 4 bases and the J gene lost 7 bases, with 17 bases spanning the gap. CDR3 DNA sequence: TGTGCCAGCAGCCCGAAGTGGGAGGCTTCGAATGAGCAGTTCTTC. It is translated as CASSPKWEASNEQFF.

The count of this clonotype is one. This may come from a read error, since a much larger clone is one base off. The rearrangement uses TRBV12-3 or TRBV12-4 and TRBJ2-5; D gene unclear. The CDR3 length is 14 residues. This CDR3 is CAGSPPKPPNEQYF. The DNA for the CDR3 is TGTGCCGGCAGCCCCCCGAAACCCCCCAATGAGCAGTACTTC.

At least ten counts were recorded for this clonotype. The V and J genes are TRBV15 and TRBJ1-4, with TRBD1 identical over 9 bases. Trimming removed 5 bases from V and 7 bases from J; junction bases left unmatched: 5. CDR3 length equals 14 residues. Looked up from germline, CDR1 is LNHNV and CDR2 is YYDKDF (reference sequence). The CDR3 bases are TGTGCCACCAGCCCCGACAGGGGGAGTGAAAAACTGTTTTTT. The encoded protein is CATSPDRGSEKLFF.

V and J are TRBV20-1 and TRBJ2-7, with 12 bases matching TRBD2. The trim removed 1 base at V and 4 bases at J, leaving 11 bases unmatched. Per the germline V gene, CDR1 is DFQATT and CDR2 is SNEGSKA (reference sequence). The CDR3 extends over 17 amino acids. The DNA for the CDR3 is TGCAGTGCTAGAGGTCCCCGACTAGCGGGAGAGAAGTACGAGCAGTACTTC. Translated: CSARGPRLAGEKYEQYF.

The J gene is TRBJ2-2, the V gene TRBV29-1, with 10 bases identical to TRBD2. Trimming took 3 bases from V and 4 from J; bases not matched to a gene: 2. Germline CDR1 reads SQVTM; CDR2 reads ANQGSEA. The CDR3 consists of 14 residues. DNA for the CDR3: TGCAGCGTTGACCTAGCGGGAGCCACCGGGGAGCTGTTTTTT. Protein: CSVDLAGATGELFF.

The gene calls are TRBV27 and TRBJ2-3; 7 bases map to TRBD2. The CDR3 runs to 15 residues. Unmatched junction bases numbered 9, after V lost 7 bases and J lost 2 bases. Germline V CDR1 and CDR2: MNHEY, SMNVEV (reference sequence). The CDR3 here is CASNQGTTNTDTQYF. The DNA of the CDR3 is TGTGCCAGCAACCAAGGGACTACCAACACAGATACGCAGTATTTT.

There are many counts of this clonotype. The rearrangement uses TRBV4-2 and TRBJ2-7; 7 nucleotides match TRBD1. V gave up 0 bases and J gave up 3 bases; unmatched junction bases: 5. Germline V lookup: CDR1 LGHNA, CDR2 YNFKEQ. CDR3 length equals 15 residues. CDR3 DNA sequence: TGTGCCAGCAGCCAAGATCGGGCAGGGGGCTACGAGCAGTACTTC. It codes for CASSQDRAGGYEQYF.

The chain couples TRBV29-1 to TRBJ2-3, with D uncertain. The CDR3 contains 14 residues. V was pared by 7 bases and J by 2 bases, with 16 bases between. In germline, CDR1 is SQVTM, CDR2 ANQGSEA. The CDR3 sequence: CSAPLGQDTDTQYF. CDR3 bases: TGCAGCGCCCCGCTCGGGCAGGACACAGATACGCAGTATTTT.

This clonotype was counted a few times. The V and J genes are TRBV20-1 and TRBJ2-7; TRBD1 agrees at 7 bases. The CDR3 extends over 13 amino acids. Germline assignment: CDR1 DFQATT and CDR2 SNEGSKA (reference sequence). The V and J ends lost 2 bases and 6 bases, in that order; junction bases with no gene match: 7. This CDR3 is CSARFSGGGEQYF. Written as DNA, the CDR3 is TGCAGTGCTAGATTTTCAGGGGGTGGCGAGCAGTACTTC.

The chain combines TRBV7-2 with TRBJ2-5; TRBD2 might be the D (5 bases). Trimming pared 0 bases from V and 11 bases from J, leaving 19 bases between. The CDR3 is 15 amino acids. Germline V gene lookup returns CDR1 SGHTA and CDR2 FQGNSA. CDR3 DNA: TGTGCCAGCAGCTTAGCGGTTTCGGGATCCAATGAGCAGTACTTC. Translated, it gives CASSLAVSGSNEQYF.

This clonotype was seen only a few times. The chain combines TRBV12-3 or TRBV12-4 with TRBJ1-1, with a weak D call TRBD1 (6 bases). Between the trimmed V and J ends, which lost 5 bases and 3 bases, there was a span of 10 bases. This CDR3 contains 13 residues. The CDR3 DNA follows: TGTGCCAGCAGTCCCTCAGGGGACACTGAAGCTTTCTTT. It is translated as CASSPSGDTEAFF.

This clonotype was seen a handful of times. The chain has TRBV2 and TRBJ2-1; 14 nucleotides agree with TRBD2. J gave up 13 bases and V 6 bases, and 5 bases lay outside the gene matches. CDR3 length: 13 amino acids. Germline lookup yields CDR1 SNHLY and CDR2 FYNNEI. The CDR3 loop reads CASRTSGRAPQFF. The CDR3 coding sequence is TGTGCCAGCAGGACTAGCGGGAGGGCTCCTCAGTTCTTC.

This clonotype appeared a few times. This rearrangement joins TRBV5-6 to TRBJ2-1; 8 nucleotides agree with TRBD1. The ends lost 1 base at V and 0 bases at J; junction bases unmatched: 12. This CDR3 is 19 amino acids long. The germline gives CDR1 SGHDT, CDR2 YYEEEE. Here the CDR3 DNA reads TGTGCCAGCAGCTTGTCGGGGGACAGGATTATGAGCTCCTACAATGAGCAGTTCTTC. Its protein product is CASSLSGDRIMSSYNEQFF. Filled out from reference TRBV5-6 and TRBJ2-1, the complete variable domain reads DAGVTQSPTHLIKTRGQQVTLRCSPKSGHDTVSWYQQALGQGPQFIFQYYEEEERQRGNFPDRFSGHQFPNYSSELNVNALLLGDSALYLCASSLSGDRIMSSYNEQFFGPGTRLTVL.

The sample holds a few counts of this clonotype. The gene calls are TRBV28 and TRBJ2-7; the match to TRBD1 covers 7 bases. The CDR3 loop spans 15 amino acids. Per the germline V gene, CDR1 is MDHEN and CDR2 is SYDVKM. V lost 1 base, J lost 5 bases, and 8 bases stayed unmatched. CDR3 in amino acids: CASSLSDRVLNEQYF. The CDR3 DNA reads TGTGCCAGCAGTTTATCCGACAGGGTACTAAACGAGCAGTACTTC.

V gene TRBV29-1 combines with J gene TRBJ1-2; TRBD1 might be the D (5 bases). Deletions cut 0 bases from V and 8 bases from J, with 16 bases between. Germline assignment: CDR1 SQVTM and CDR2 ANQGSEA. This CDR3 has 14 amino acids. The chain's CDR3 is CSVEETGPHKGYTF. For the CDR3, the DNA is TGCAGCGTTGAAGAAACGGGGCCCCATAAGGGCTACACCTTC.

The chain uses TRBV4-1 and TRBJ2-5; 10 bases match TRBD2. This CDR3 has 18 amino acids. Germline CDR1 MGHRA, CDR2 YSYEKL. Trimming cost V 0 bases and J 1 base; bases outside gene matches: 8. The CDR3 sequence is CASSQDQVAGGLQETQYF. CDR3 DNA: TGCGCCAGCAGCCAAGATCAGGTAGCGGGGGGCCTCCAAGAGACCCAGTACTTC.

As to this clonotype: Since a much larger clone is just one base distant, this may be a read error. The chain combines TRBV12-3 or TRBV12-4 with TRBJ2-7; maybe TRBD2 (6 bases). The CDR3 extends over 14 amino acids. CDR3 residues: CANSDRDSIPKQYF. In DNA form, the CDR3 reads TGTGCCAACAGTGACCGGGACTCGATTCCGAAGCAGTACTTC.

There are a few counts of this clonotype. The chain recombines TRBV11-3 with TRBJ2-3; the D is unclear. Trimming removed 5 bases at V and 10 bases at J, with 10 bases between. The CDR3 loop spans 11 amino acids. Germline V gene lookup returns CDR1 SGHNT and CDR2 YENEEA. The CDR3 reads CASSLTNSQYF. The CDR3 nucleotides read TGTGCCAGCAGCCTTACTAATTCGCAGTATTTT.

This clonotype came up many times. The V call is TRBV29-1, the J call TRBJ2-1, with 9 bases identical to TRBD1. The V gene's germline CDR1 is SQVTM and CDR2 ANQGSEA. CDR3 size: 16 residues. Trimming removed 3 bases from V and 2 bases from J; junction bases left unmatched: 8. The CDR3 DNA sequence: TGCAGCGTTGAGCCACTTCGACAGGGGGCCTACAATGAGCAGTTCTTC. Residues: CSVEPLRQGAYNEQFF.